This record concerns one TCR beta chain sequence. The CDR3 has 13 residues. The junction had 4 bases not matched to a gene; V was cut back by 5 bases and J by 4 bases. The germline gives CDR1 SGHTA, CDR2 FQGNSA. The entry originates in a study of blood T cell repertoires in COVID-19. Study context: Material from acute and convalescent COVID-19 was sourced from the United States, Italy and Spain.

During active infection, Seattle patients enrolled and were then monitored through disease. As handled by the study authors: Reference gene primers were amplified, and this amplification served to estimate nucleated cell counts. Using immunoSEQ multiplex PCR, the repertoire was profiled, and TCRdb retains in-frame clones only, with some absent. Clone size and V and J calls were adopted from that table, with D and trimming inferred from the DNA. Here the sample spans roughly 200,000 clones, roughly 81% being singletons. This sequence was found in a woman older than 75 with COVID-19, enrolled during active disease. V gene TRBV7-2 combines with J gene TRBJ2-7, with 8 bases identical to TRBD1. Sequenced: peripheral blood. CDR3 loop: CASSHRTGYEQYF. DNA for the CDR3: TGTGCCAGCAGCCATCGGACAGGGTACGAGCAGTACTTC. Complete variable domain (other parts from reference TRBV7-2 and TRBJ2-7): GAGVSQSPSNKVTEKGKDVELRCDPISGHTALYWYRQSLGQGLEFLIYFQGNSAPDKSGLPSDRFSAERTGGSVSTLTIQRTQQEDSAVYLCASSHRTGYEQYFGPGTRLTVT.